The clone carrying this T cell receptor (beta chain) has just a few counts. The sample is drawn from a study of shared clonotypes between healthy human individuals. Sequencing was performed with immunoSEQ multiplex PCR; in TCRdb, only in-frame clones are kept and a portion is missing. The sample carries almost 750,000 clones, 72% recorded once. This CDR3 is built from 15 residues. Trimming cost V 3 bases and J 6 bases, with 17 bases left between them. Germline CDR1 and CDR2: SGHNT and YYREEE (reference sequence). Sequences were obtained from memory CD4+ T cells sorted from blood. Subset here: CD45RA-negative fraction. The receptor comes from a woman aged 25-40 years in good health. This chain connects TRBV5-4 to TRBJ2-3, with no clear D. DNA of the CDR3: TGTGCCAGCAGCTCTCGGGTCCACAGTGCTGATACGCAGTATTTT. This sequence encodes CASSSRVHSADTQYF.